The present entry profiles one T cell receptor beta chain with its context. Its specificity is not known. Clones were sequenced by immunoSEQ multiplex PCR, and TCRdb holds only the in-frame ones, with some missing. The sample records some 2 million clones, roughly 95% being singletons. This entry is derived from a study of shared clonotypes between healthy human individuals. Study details: Three plates each covered CD4 naive and memory; CD8 naive two, CD8 memory one. General study results and limits: The study found lower generation probabilities in non-shared clonotypes than in those shared by all four donors. Clonotype sharing across a few donors was observed for about 5.5% of naive CD4 clonotypes.

The CDR3 runs 14 residues. Germline values: CDR1 SGHRS, CDR2 YFSETQ. V lost 4 bases and J lost 2, with 13 bases in between. The sample was naive CD4+ T cells sorted from blood. The subset here: CD45RA+ positively selected. The V gene is TRBV5-1, the J gene TRBJ2-7; a weak D match, TRBD2 (6 bases). The sequence was collected from a man younger than 35 in good health. The CDR3 DNA is TGCGCCAGCAGCGGGTCCGGGACTGCCTACGAGCAGTACTTC. This translates into CASSGSGTAYEQYF.